Sequencing of this T cell receptor (beta chain) was carried out in a study of CD8 T cells in ankylosing spondylitis (dated by TCRdb to 2016 to 2017). For the study in its entirety: To find TCR variants linked to disease, the study profiled T cell receptor beta repertoires in ankylosing spondylitis patients and healthy donors. In total, the full study cohort was made up of some 110 healthy donors and 25 ankylosing spondylitis patients. Peripheral blood was sampled, and synovial fluid was also collected from ankylosing spondylitis patients. Broader findings and caveats from the paper: Some TCR beta motif variants had previously been reported in synovial fluid and blood of reactive arthritis patients, which suggested common disease-initiation mechanisms. In peripheral blood, the disease-linked clones were found at relatively low frequencies and had a CD8+ phenotype. Blood from ankylosing spondylitis patients appeared to be characterized by a TCR beta motif composed of 7 to 9 highly homologous amino acid variants. The disease-linked clones were reported to be significantly enriched in matched synovial fluid samples from ankylosing spondylitis patients.

The listed sequencing device is Illumina HiSeq 2500. TCR beta libraries were prepared by quantitative 5'-RACE with molecular barcodes. In the paper's pipeline: Disease-linked TCR variants were identified with a new computational method built on a probabilistic model of VDJ rearrangement. TCRdb applied fastp at Q25 and MiXCR to the public reads, then kept only in-frame beta chains. For every CDR3 protein sequence, its rows merge into one entry that carries the most common genes and DNA. TCRdb's processing, not the study's, gives the V and J calls here. The sample contains more than 300,000 distinct CDR3 sequences, 6.5% to 10% of them found a single time. The ten largest clones take up about 15% of the sample. This clonotype came up many times. No antigen is known for it. There are no base qualities to consult, and no much larger clone falls within one base. The CDR3 has 15 amino acids, counting the end cysteine and phenylalanine. Kept here is only the CDR3 DNA, which spans 45 bases and is read in frame from base 1. CDR1 and CDR2 are drawn from the germline V gene: SGHTS, YDEGEE. V is cut back by 5 bases and J by 3 bases, with 8 bases in the junction unmatched.

This TCR was recovered from a male donor with ankylosing spondylitis. The sequenced sample consisted of blood, either unsorted or a sorted T cell fraction (not recorded which). This sequence uses TRBV5-8 and TRBJ2-5; 9 nucleotides in the junction match TRBD1. The sequenced DNA: TGTGCCAGCAGAATCGGGACAGGGTGGGAAGAGACCCAGTACTTC. Translated, this gives CASRIGTGWEETQYF.